The present entry profiles one TCR beta chain with its context. Germline CDR1 SGHDT, CDR2 YYEEEE. CDR3 length equals 14 residues. V was pared by 5 bases and J by 3 bases, with 2 bases of the junction left unmatched. This entry belongs to a study of blood T cell repertoires in COVID-19. Repertoires were generated with immunoSEQ multiplex PCR, while TCRdb's copy carries only in-frame clones and drops some. The sample comprises approximately 210,000 clones, roughly four fifths of which are singletons, and 3% to 4% rests with the top ten. Donors in Cohort 3 counted as recovered after two negative PCRs, clearance, or symptom resolution.

The source of this sequence is a woman in her sixties or seventies who had recovered from COVID-19. Source material: PBMCs or T cells enriched from blood (not recorded which). The chain recombines TRBV5-6 with TRBJ2-1; 10 nucleotides agree with TRBD2. CDR3 in amino acids: CASRSSGGYNEQFF. The DNA for the CDR3 is TGTGCCAGCAGATCTAGCGGGGGCTACAATGAGCAGTTCTTC.